This note documents a single TCR beta chain sequence. No antigen is known for it. The identical CDR3 is also encoded by other nucleotide sequences in the sample. This sample was included in a study of long-term antiretroviral therapy in people with HIV. Whole-study context: In the earliest collections, sampling predates the 2015 immediate-ART recommendation by about a decade. General study points: Regardless of time point, clones expanded before ART dominated the repertoire.

Sequencing used immunoSEQ v3.0 at survey level. TCRdb keeps only in-frame clones here, not all; method: immunoSEQ multiplex PCR. This sample carries about 11,000 clones, 76% of them seen once, and the ten largest clones take over 15%. Participants who had HIV were, without exception, treated in the United States. The TCR was taken from a man aged 25-45 years with HIV. The specimen was unsorted PBMCs, collected at the start of antiretroviral therapy, before treatment.

CDR3 in DNA: TGTGCCAGCAGCTTCGGGACTGAAGCTTTCTTT. Its protein product is CASSFGTEAFF. The genes are TRBV7-2 and TRBJ1-1; D remains unclear. The CDR3 is 11 residues long. CDR1 is SGHTA and CDR2 is FQGNSA in the germline V gene. Trimming left V 3 bases short and J 5 bases short, with 4 bases between.